This passage covers 14 T cell receptor beta chains from one sample sequenced in a study of response to subunit inactivated influenza vaccine (dated by TCRdb to 2017 to 2018). Receptors were amplified or captured by RT-PCR. Instrument on record: Illumina HiSeq 2500. Using fastp at Q25 and MiXCR, TCRdb reprocessed the public reads and kept productive beta chains. Each CDR3 protein gets just one entry, which takes the most common genes and DNA from the rows behind it. This sample gives 800,000 or so distinct CDR3 sequences in total; less than 25% of them show up just once. 10% of the sample goes to the ten largest clones. The specimen comprised PBMCs from blood, sampled about 5 days after vaccination. These TCRs come from a middle-aged man who received an inactivated influenza vaccine. Donor details come from another sample of the same person, matched by shared clones.

In this sample, this clonotype turned up many times. The chain combines TRBV6-5 with TRBJ1-2; perhaps TRBD1 as D (5 bases). The germline V and J ends were trimmed by 4 bases and 4 bases, with 10 bases remaining between them. This CDR3 is built from 13 residues. Germline V CDR1 and CDR2: MNHEY, SVGAGI. CDR3 sequence reads: CASSLQGTYGYTF. CDR3 sequence (DNA): TGTGCCAGCAGTTTGCAGGGAACCTATGGCTACACCTTC.

The sample holds a few counts of this clonotype. The chain uses TRBV7-2 and TRBJ2-7; maybe TRBD1 (6 bases). The CDR3 extends over 16 amino acids. The ends were cut back, 0 bases at V and 2 bases at J, with 14 bases in the middle. Germline V lookup: CDR1 SGHTA, CDR2 FQGNSA. CDR3 sequence (DNA): TGTGCCAGCAGCTTAGCGCTCACAGGGCGGACCTACGAGCAGTACTTC. This gives the protein CASSLALTGRTYEQYF.

This clonotype was observed a handful of times. The V gene is TRBV20-1, the J gene TRBJ2-5; D is perhaps TRBD2 (5 bases). The CDR3 extends over 15 amino acids. The germline V gene has CDR1 DFQATT and CDR2 SNEGSKA (reference sequence). V lost 2 bases and J 5 bases, leaving 18 bases between the germline ends. CDR3 coding DNA: TGCAGTGCTAGAAAGTCGAGTAGCGTTAAGGAGACCCAGTACTTC. Amino acid sequence: CSARKSSSVKETQYF.

This clonotype appeared a few times. This chain's CDR3 is CASSHPRAPSYEQYF. CDR3 DNA: TGTGCCAGCAGTCATCCTAGGGCCCCGAGCTACGAGCAGTACTTC. The chain combines TRBV28 with TRBJ2-7; D unresolved. CDR1 and CDR2 from the germline V gene are MDHEN and SYDVKM. This CDR3 is 15 amino acids long. The V and J ends lost 5 bases and 3 bases respectively, with 17 bases between them. Variable domain in full (rest from reference TRBV28 and TRBJ2-7): DVKVTQSSRYLVKRTGEKVFLECVQDMDHENMFWYRQDPGLGLRLIYFSYDVKMKEKGDIPEGYSVSREKKERFSLILESASTNQTSMYLCASSHPRAPSYEQYFGPGTRLTVT.

This clonotype was observed a handful of times. The V gene is TRBV7-9, the J gene TRBJ2-1, with TRBD2 identical over 11 bases. V lost 5 bases to trimming and J lost 9 bases; unmatched junction nucleotides: 9. Germline CDR1 reads SEHNR; CDR2 reads FQNEAQ (reference sequence). The CDR3 spans 15 residues. The CDR3 nucleotides are TGTGCCAGCAGCGTTAGCGGGGGGGCCTGGGGTGAGCAGTTCTTC. Translation gives CASSVSGGAWGEQFF.

This clonotype came up once. The chain is built from TRBV20-1 and TRBJ2-3; weak D call: TRBD1 (5 bases). The CDR3 has 14 amino acids. Trimming removed 5 bases from V and 4 bases from J, with 16 bases in between. The germline CDR1 and CDR2 sequences are DFQATT and SNEGSKA (reference sequence). CDR3 DNA: TGCAGTGCTCTTCTCATGCAGGGTCCAGATACGCAGTATTTT. Encoded protein: CSALLMQGPDTQYF.

This clonotype was seen repeatedly, ten times or more. V gene TRBV7-9 combines with J gene TRBJ2-3; TRBD1 agrees at 8 bases. CDR3 length equals 13 residues. Germline values: CDR1 SEHNR, CDR2 FQNEAQ (reference sequence). V was clipped by 5 bases and J by 11 bases; unmatched bases: 9. CDR3: CASSASETGVQYF. The CDR3 bases are TGTGCCAGCAGCGCCTCGGAGACAGGGGTGCAGTATTTT.

This clonotype was observed many times. This rearrangement joins TRBV6-2 or TRBV6-3 to TRBJ2-1, with TRBD2 identical over 11 bases. The V and J ends lost 7 bases and 2 bases, in that order; junction bases with no gene match: 1. CDR3 length equals 14 residues. The germline gives CDR1 MNHEY, CDR2 SVGEGT. The CDR3 region is CASKLAGAYNEQFF. DNA of the CDR3: TGTGCCAGCAAACTAGCGGGGGCCTACAATGAGCAGTTCTTC.

This clonotype came up a few times. The chain recombines TRBV5-1 with TRBJ2-1, with 12 positions matching TRBD2. Germline V gives CDR1 SGHRS, CDR2 YFSETQ. The ends lost 3 bases at V and 2 bases at J; junction bases unmatched: 3. The CDR3 is 16 amino acids. The CDR3, as DNA: TGCGCCAGCAGCTATAGACTAGCGGGGGCCTACAATGAGCAGTTCTTC. Amino acids: CASSYRLAGAYNEQFF.

This clonotype has a count of ten or more. V is TRBV20-1 and J is TRBJ2-3, with 9 bases fitting TRBD2. The V gene end was trimmed by 5 bases and the J gene end by 2 bases; junction bases not matched to a gene: 8. CDR3 size: 15 residues. Germline assignment: CDR1 DFQATT and CDR2 SNEGSKA (reference sequence). CDR3 sequence: CSAGGLAWYTDTQYF. CDR3 sequence (DNA): TGCAGTGCTGGAGGACTAGCGTGGTACACAGATACGCAGTATTTT.

This chain links TRBV27 with TRBJ2-6; D unresolved. Trimming shortened V by 5 bases and J by 0 bases, and 11 bases separated the two germline ends. This CDR3 is 16 amino acids long. Germline-derived CDR1 and CDR2 are MNHEY and SMNVEV (reference sequence). The DNA for the CDR3 is TGTGCCAGCAGTCAATACCGGAGCTCTGGGGCCAACGTCCTGACTTTC. Residues: CASSQYRSSGANVLTF. Drawing the rest from reference TRBV27 and TRBJ2-6, the complete variable domain is EAQVTQNPRYLITVTGKKLTVTCSQNMNHEYMSWYRQDPGLGLRQIYYSMNVEVTDKGDVPEGYKVSRKEKRNFPLILESPSPNQTSLYFCASSQYRSSGANVLTFGAGSRLTVL.

The rearrangement uses TRBV12-3 or TRBV12-4 and TRBJ2-5; D perhaps matches TRBD1 (6 bases). The CDR3 spans 14 residues. V was clipped by 3 bases and J by 2 bases, with 10 bases between them. CDR3 sequence reads: CASSFGTPQETQYF. CDR3 bases: TGTGCCAGCAGTTTCGGGACACCTCAAGAGACCCAGTACTTC.

This clonotype was observed a handful of times. This sequence joins TRBV12-3 or TRBV12-4 and TRBJ2-3, with 8 bases identical to TRBD2. The trim removed 4 bases at V and 5 bases at J, leaving 5 bases unmatched. This CDR3 has 14 residues. CDR3 residues: CASSYGGAQDTQYF. The CDR3 coding sequence is TGTGCCAGCAGTTACGGGGGGGCTCAAGATACGCAGTATTTT.

The chain employs TRBV4-3 and TRBJ2-5; perhaps TRBD2 as D (6 bases). V was clipped by 0 bases and J by 4 bases, with 12 bases between them. The CDR3 is 15 residues long. Germline V CDR1 and CDR2: LGHNA, YSLEER. The CDR3 here is CASSQDRGGGETQYF. The CDR3 DNA sequence: TGCGCCAGCAGCCAAGATAGGGGAGGCGGAGAGACCCAGTACTTC.